This T cell receptor beta chain comes out of a study of molecular identifiers for immune sequencing clone quantification. Overall study results and limits: Highly expanded clones may be undercounted when identical TCR molecules share barcodes.

With 5 bases removed from V and 6 bases from J, the gap between germline ends came to 13 bases. CDR3 length: 14 amino acids. Germline assignment: CDR1 SGHTA and CDR2 FQGTGA. This clonotype was detected many times. Its antigen is currently unknown. TCRdb reprocessed the PCR reads with MiXCR, giving one entry per CDR3 protein. Among tens of thousands of distinct CDR3 sequences listed, 15% to 20% were seen once. When naive CD8 T cells were sorted, they were gated as CD8+CD4-CCR7+CD45RA+. Sequences were obtained from naive CD8+ T cells from blood, with Jurkat cell RNA spiked in. The subset is: FACS-sorted CD8+CD4-CCR7+CD45RA+ naive T cells. The TCR comes from a human donor in good health. Some libraries in this study had Jurkat cell RNA spiked in. The J gene is TRBJ2-2, the V gene TRBV7-3, with a possible D match to TRBD1 (5 bases). In nucleotides, the CDR3 is TGTGCCAGCAGCCCTAAGGGGTTGGCCGGGGAGCTGTTTTTT. The encoded protein is CASSPKGLAGELFF.